One sample yielded the 2 T cell receptor beta chains listed below, sequenced in a study of blood T cell repertoires in COVID-19. TCRdb's table, derived via immunoSEQ multiplex PCR, lists solely in-frame clones and lacks some. The sample yields about 320,000 clones, 70% to 90% seen once. Sequenced sample: PBMCs or T cells enriched from blood (not recorded which). The receptors were gathered from a woman younger than 35 who had recovered from COVID-19.

This sequence joins TRBV5-1 and TRBJ1-4; 10 bases match TRBD1. CDR3 length: 16 amino acids. With 8 bases clipped from V and 4 bases from J, the junction kept 11 bases outside the gene matches. Germline lookup yields CDR1 SGHRS and CDR2 YFSETQ. The CDR3 region has the DNA TGCGCCAGGAGAGGACAGGGGGGTGAATTTAATGAAAAACTGTTTTTT. Protein: CARRGQGGEFNEKLFF.

The V call is TRBV10-3, the J call TRBJ2-2, with D tentatively TRBD2 (6 bases). The CDR3 runs 15 residues. Deletions cut 2 bases from V and 5 bases from J, with 12 bases between. Germline lookup yields CDR1 ENHRY and CDR2 SYGVKD. CDR3 sequence (DNA): TGTGCCATCAGTGAGGAGGTCGGGGGAACCGGGGAGCTGTTTTTT. Encoded protein: CAISEEVGGTGELFF.